These 24 T cell receptor beta chains were sequenced from one sample in a study of Ad26.COV2.S vaccination and SARS-CoV-2 variants. Profiled with immunoSEQ multiplex PCR; TCRdb holds only in-frame clones, not every one. The data show around 500,000 clones, roughly 87% seen once. Treatment given: about 20 received Ad26.COV2.S at low or high dose, single or two shots; five or six received placebo; per-sample allocation not given. After the first vaccine or placebo injection, samples were drawn on day 63. This specimen consisted of peripheral blood, obtained in a trial of Ad26.COV2.S vaccine versus placebo. These TCRs come from a person between 18 and 59 years old who received the Ad26.COV2.S COVID-19 vaccine or a placebo.

This clone was observed once. This chain uses TRBV4-1 with TRBJ1-5; no definite D call. The germline gives CDR1 MGHRA, CDR2 YSYEKL. This CDR3 has 17 residues. The V end lost 0 bases, the J end lost 5 bases, and 17 bases lay between the germline ends. The CDR3 coding sequence is TGCGCCAGCAGCCAAGACAGCCCCGACGGACGGGATCAGCCCCAGCATTTT. It yields the protein CASSQDSPDGRDQPQHF.

The chain combines TRBV7-9 with TRBJ2-2; no clear D. The CDR3 is 14 amino acids. The V end was cut by 1 base, the J end by 6 bases, with 9 bases between. Germline CDR1 SEHNR, CDR2 FQNEAQ (reference sequence). CDR3 in DNA: TGTGCCAGCAGCTTAGGGAGCCCCGCCGGGGAGCTGTTTTTT. It yields the protein CASSLGSPAGELFF. The full variable domain, its missing parts supplied by reference TRBV7-9 and TRBJ2-2, is DTGVSQNPRHKITKRGQNVTFRCDPISEHNRLYWYRQTLGQGPEFLTYFQNEAQLEKSRLLSDRFSAERPKGSFSTLEIQRTEQGDSAMYLCASSLGSPAGELFFGEGSRLTVL.

This clone was seen only once. This chain links TRBV19 with TRBJ1-5, with unresolved D. The CDR3 extends over 14 amino acids. V lost 8 bases and J 2 bases, leaving 13 bases between the germline ends. Germline values: CDR1 LNHDA, CDR2 SQIVND (reference sequence). CDR3 amino acids: CASALKPGNQPQHF. The DNA of the CDR3 is TGTGCCAGTGCACTTAAGCCGGGCAATCAGCCCCAGCATTTT.

The gene calls are TRBV11-2 and TRBJ2-2, with unresolved D. CDR1 and CDR2 from the germline V gene are SGHAT and FQNNGV. V was clipped by 6 bases and J by 6 bases, with 5 bases between them. This CDR3 is 11 amino acids long. CDR3 protein: CASSRAGELFF. The CDR3 region has the DNA TGTGCCAGCAGTAGGGCCGGGGAGCTGTTTTTT.

The J gene is TRBJ2-7, the V gene TRBV27; 10 bases agree with TRBD1. Germline CDR1 MNHEY, CDR2 SMNVEV (reference sequence). CDR3 length equals 14 residues. V lost 4 bases, J lost 7 bases, and 7 bases stayed unmatched. The CDR3 loop is CASSWGQGSREQYF. The DNA of the CDR3 is TGTGCCAGCAGTTGGGGACAGGGGTCGAGAGAGCAGTACTTC.

This clone was recorded only once. This chain connects TRBV28 to TRBJ1-2, with D possibly TRBD1 on 5 matching bases. The CDR3 sequence is 15 residues long. The germline V gene encodes CDR1 MDHEN and CDR2 SYDVKM. V was clipped by 1 base and J by 0 bases, with 9 bases between them. CDR3 sequence (DNA): TGTGCCAGCAGTTTATCACGGGGGACTAACTATGGCTACACCTTC. This translates into CASSLSRGTNYGYTF.

The chain is built from TRBV25-1 and TRBJ2-7; 9 nucleotides agree with TRBD1. CDR1 is MGHDK, CDR2 SYGVNS, per germline. Germline trimming cut 6 bases from V and 2 bases from J; bases unmatched to any gene: 8. The CDR3 has 15 residues. CDR3 sequence: CASSPGTGPTYEQYF. The CDR3 DNA sequence: TGTGCCAGCAGCCCCGGGACAGGGCCTACCTACGAGCAGTACTTC.

V gene TRBV12-3 or TRBV12-4 combines with J gene TRBJ1-1, with D possibly being TRBD1 (6 bases). The ends were cut back, 3 bases at V and 4 bases at J, with 9 bases in the middle. CDR3 size: 13 residues. CDR3 amino acids: CASSFSQGTEAFF. CDR3 in DNA: TGTGCCAGCAGTTTTTCACAGGGCACTGAAGCTTTCTTT.

V usage is TRBV19 and J usage is TRBJ1-1, with D uncertain. This CDR3 spans 12 amino acids. Between the trimmed V and J ends, which lost 5 bases and 7 bases, there was a span of 11 bases. Germline V gene data show CDR1 as LNHDA and CDR2 as SQIVND (reference sequence). The CDR3 sequence: CASSLRTGEAFF. CDR3 nucleotide sequence: TGTGCCAGTAGTTTACGGACCGGTGAAGCTTTCTTT.

The chain joins TRBV28 to TRBJ2-5; the D call may be TRBD1 or TRBD2 (5 bases each). This CDR3 is built from 15 residues. Trimming removed 6 bases at V and 5 bases at J, with 19 bases between. Germline CDR1 MDHEN, CDR2 SYDVKM. In DNA form, the CDR3 reads TGTGCCAGCAGCGTATGGGGGTTAGGGATCGAGACCCAGTACTTC. Residues: CASSVWGLGIETQYF.

The CDR3 loop is CASSYVGSGGTEAFF. The CDR3 bases are TGTGCCAGCAGTTACGTCGGATCGGGGGGCACTGAAGCTTTCTTT. The V and J genes are TRBV6-2 or TRBV6-3 and TRBJ1-1; tentative D call: TRBD1 (5 bases). The CDR3 covers 15 residues. The V and J ends lost 2 bases and 4 bases respectively, with 14 bases between them. CDR1 MNHEY and CDR2 SVGEGT come from the germline V gene.

The chain joins TRBV28 to TRBJ2-5; perhaps TRBD1 as D (5 bases). The CDR3 consists of 15 residues. With 1 base removed from V and 3 bases from J, the gap between germline ends came to 12 bases. The V gene's germline CDR1 is MDHEN and CDR2 SYDVKM. The CDR3, as DNA: TGTGCCAGCAGTTTATTAGGACACAGTGAAGAGACCCAGTACTTC. Translating gives CASSLLGHSEETQYF.

This chain links TRBV30 with TRBJ1-6; D might be TRBD1 (5 bases). The V end lost 4 bases, the J end lost 9 bases, and 19 bases lay between the germline ends. The germline V gene encodes CDR1 GTSNPN and CDR2 SVGIG (reference sequence). The CDR3 extends over 15 amino acids. For the CDR3, the DNA is TGTGCCTGGAAGTCCCTGACAGATGAGAGTTCACCCCTCCACTTT. Residues: CAWKSLTDESSPLHF. The complete variable domain, with remaining parts taken from reference TRBV30 and TRBJ1-6, reads SQTIHQWPATLVQPVGSPLSLECTVEGTSNPNLYWYRQAAGRGLQLLFYSVGIGQISSEVPQNLSASRPQDRQFILSSKKLLLSDSGFYLCAWKSLTDESSPLHFGNGTRLTVT.

This chain joins TRBV19 and TRBJ1-2; tentatively, D is TRBD1 (5 bases). From germline, CDR1 is LNHDA and CDR2 SQIVND (reference sequence). V lost 2 bases and J lost 7, with 11 bases in between. This CDR3 spans 13 amino acids. The CDR3 is CASSIPQQGGYTF. In nucleotides, the CDR3 is TGTGCCAGTAGTATACCCCAGCAGGGTGGCTACACCTTC.

The V call is TRBV18, the J call TRBJ1-3; tentative D call: TRBD1 (6 bases). Germline V gives CDR1 KGHSH, CDR2 LQKENI. Trimming took off 2 bases at V and 4 bases at J, with 12 bases between the two ends. This CDR3 spans 15 amino acids. In DNA, the CDR3 is TGTGCCAGCTCACCATCTCGGGGGCTCGGAAACACCATATATTTT. As protein: CASSPSRGLGNTIYF.

V and J are TRBV5-1 and TRBJ2-5, with no clear D. Germline CDR1 and CDR2: SGHRS and YFSETQ. This CDR3 comprises 13 residues. Trimming stripped 0 bases from V and 6 bases from J, with 9 bases between. The CDR3 protein is CASSLGVGKTQYF. CDR3 coding DNA: TGCGCCAGCAGCTTGGGGGTGGGAAAGACCCAGTACTTC.

The chain recombines TRBV7-2 with TRBJ2-5; maybe TRBD2 (6 bases). Looked up from germline, CDR1 is SGHTA and CDR2 is FQGNSA. V lost 4 bases and J 4 bases, leaving 16 bases between the germline ends. The CDR3 has 15 residues. CDR3 nucleotide sequence: TGTGCCAGCAGCTCCCCGGGACTGCGGGGAGAGACCCAGTACTTC. It is translated as CASSSPGLRGETQYF.

The chain is built from TRBV7-9 and TRBJ1-6, with D unclear. The length of the CDR3 is 13 residues. From germline, CDR1 is SEHNR and CDR2 FQNEAQ (reference sequence). Trimming pared 8 bases from V and 10 bases from J, leaving 15 bases between. The DNA for the CDR3 is TGTGCCAGCGCGGCCATTAATTACTCACCCCTCCACTTT. This encodes CASAAINYSPLHF.

This chain uses TRBV11-3 with TRBJ2-3; 8 bases line up with TRBD2. This CDR3 has 16 residues. V lost 5 bases, J lost 6 bases, and 13 bases stayed unmatched. CDR1 is SGHNT, CDR2 YENEEA, per germline. This CDR3 is CASSPGTRSSGDTQYF. The CDR3 DNA sequence: TGTGCCAGCAGCCCGGGGACTAGGTCGAGTGGGGATACGCAGTATTTT.

The chain recombines TRBV18 with TRBJ2-5; TRBD1 or TRBD2 may be the D gene (5 bases each). Looked up from germline, CDR1 is KGHSH and CDR2 is LQKENI. The CDR3 contains 16 residues. Trimming removed 3 bases at V and 2 bases at J, with 16 bases between. DNA for the CDR3: TGTGCCAGCTCACCGGTAGTCGGGGACCTACAAGAGACCCAGTACTTC. Translation gives CASSPVVGDLQETQYF.

This chain joins TRBV15 and TRBJ2-2; D is unclear. The V gene's germline CDR1 is LNHNV and CDR2 YYDKDF (reference sequence). V was shortened by 4 bases and J by 4 bases, with 16 bases between the two germline ends. This CDR3 region has 16 residues. CDR3 protein: CATSTYTGASTGELFF. The CDR3 DNA follows: TGTGCCACCAGCACCTACACCGGTGCGTCCACCGGGGAGCTGTTTTTT.

V and J are TRBV12-3 or TRBV12-4 and TRBJ2-2; D call uncertain. The CDR3 covers 13 residues. V shed 3 bases and J shed 7 bases, with 9 bases lying between them. The CDR3 DNA follows: TGTGCCAGCAGTTTGCCAGGAGACGGGGAGCTGTTTTTT. Translation: CASSLPGDGELFF.

The chain links TRBV5-4 to TRBJ1-6; 7 bases match TRBD1. CDR3 length equals 15 residues. J was trimmed by 7 bases and V by 1 base; bases with no gene match: 5. Per germline, CDR1 SGHNT and CDR2 YYREEE (reference sequence). CDR3: CASSLNRGFNSPLHF. The CDR3 bases are TGTGCCAGCAGCTTGAACAGGGGCTTCAATTCACCCCTCCACTTT.

This clone was detected only a few times. The rearrangement uses TRBV7-9 and TRBJ1-5; possible D gene TRBD1, 6 bases. CDR1 is SEHNR and CDR2 is FQNEAQ in the germline V gene (reference sequence). The CDR3 loop spans 14 amino acids. V lost 5 bases to trimming and J lost 7 bases, with 15 bases between them. The CDR3 reads CASSPQGLRQPQHF. The CDR3 DNA follows: TGTGCCAGCAGCCCACAGGGCCTCAGGCAGCCCCAGCATTTT.